These 20 T cell receptor beta chains came from one sample sequenced in a study of shared clonotypes between healthy human individuals. Clones were read by immunoSEQ multiplex PCR, and TCRdb kept only the in-frame ones, dropping some. Of almost 750,000 clones in the sample, around 77% are singletons; the top ten hold under 2%. The sample consisted of memory CD4+ T cells sorted from blood. Documented subset: CD45RA-negative fraction. The receptors stem from a woman aged 25 to 45 in good health.

The CDR3: CASSSGVGAYEQYF. In nucleotides, the CDR3 is TGTGCCAGCAGCTCAGGGGTCGGGGCCTACGAGCAGTACTTC. This chain connects TRBV5-5 to TRBJ2-7, with a weak D call TRBD1 (6 bases). V was pared by 3 bases and J by 2 bases, with 12 bases between. The CDR3 covers 14 residues. Germline V gene lookup returns CDR1 SGHKS and CDR2 YYEKEE (reference sequence).

CDR3 DNA: TGCAGTGTTTACGGGGCGGAGACCCAGTACTTC. Translating it yields CSVYGAETQYF. The V call is TRBV20-1, the J call TRBJ2-5; D might be TRBD1 or TRBD2, each matching 5 bases. From germline, CDR1 is DFQATT and CDR2 SNEGSKA (reference sequence). V dropped 7 bases and J dropped 5 bases, with 11 bases sitting between them. The CDR3 extends over 11 amino acids.

The rearrangement links TRBV28 to TRBJ1-6, with TRBD1 identical over 8 bases. Losses at the gene ends were 5 bases for V and 13 bases for J; bases not matched to a gene: 16. This CDR3 is built from 16 residues. Germline V gene sequence: CDR1 MDHEN, CDR2 SYDVKM. For the CDR3, the DNA is TGTGCCAGCAGTATCGAAGGACAGGGCATCTTCTTGCCCCTCCACTTT. Residues: CASSIEGQGIFLPLHF.

This clone was seen a handful of times. This chain uses TRBV18 with TRBJ1-3; D is ambiguous. Germline V gene sequence: CDR1 KGHSH, CDR2 LQKENI. The CDR3 covers 18 residues. V was pared by 3 bases and J by 3 bases, with 21 bases between. The CDR3: CASSPVRPPKGSGNTIYF. As DNA, the CDR3 is TGTGCCAGCTCACCGGTGCGGCCGCCGAAAGGGAGTGGAAACACCATATATTTT.

This clone was seen a few times. The chain's CDR3 is CASSSRTGKQDTQYF. CDR3 in DNA: TGTGCCAGCAGTTCCCGGACAGGGAAACAAGATACGCAGTATTTT. This chain connects TRBV28 to TRBJ2-3; 8 bases map to TRBD1. The CDR3 is 15 amino acids. CDR1 and CDR2 (germline): MDHEN, SYDVKM. Trimming cost V 4 bases and J 5 bases; bases outside gene matches: 8.

This chain connects TRBV5-1 to TRBJ1-3; D is perhaps TRBD1 (6 bases). CDR3 length: 16 amino acids. CDR1 is SGHRS and CDR2 is YFSETQ in the germline V gene. Trimming removed 3 bases at V and 3 bases at J, with 16 bases between. CDR3 sequence reads: CASSSGAFGLGNTIYF. The DNA for the CDR3 is TGCGCCAGCAGCTCGGGGGCTTTTGGACTTGGAAACACCATATATTTT. Filled out from reference TRBV5-1 and TRBJ1-3, the complete variable domain reads KAGVTQTPRYLIKTRGQQVTLSCSPISGHRSVSWYQQTPGQGLQFLFEYFSETQRNKGNFPGRFSGRQFSNSRSEMNVSTLELGDSALYLCASSSGAFGLGNTIYFGEGSWLTVV.

This clone has a single count. This rearrangement joins TRBV5-4 to TRBJ2-3; possible D gene TRBD2, 5 bases. Germline lookup yields CDR1 SGHNT and CDR2 YYREEE (reference sequence). The CDR3 runs 14 residues. V was shortened by 2 bases and J by 3 bases, with 10 bases between the two germline ends. The CDR3 region is CASSLVAKTDTQYF. The CDR3 region has the DNA TGTGCCAGCAGCTTAGTAGCGAAAACAGATACGCAGTATTTT.

This clone came up a few times. The genes are TRBV9 and TRBJ1-1; a weak D match, TRBD1 (6 bases). V was cut by 0 bases and J by 5 bases, with 14 bases left in between. This CDR3 is built from 15 residues. Germline V gene lookup returns CDR1 SGDLS and CDR2 YYNGEE. CDR3 bases: TGTGCCAGCAGCGTAGCGCCTGGGGGGCAAACTGAAGCTTTCTTT. It codes for CASSVAPGGQTEAFF. Full variable domain (rest looked up from reference TRBV9 and TRBJ1-1): DSGVTQTPKHLITATGQRVTLRCSPRSGDLSVYWYQQSLDQGLQFLIQYYNGEERAKGNILERFSAQQFPDLHSELNLSSLELGDSALYFCASSVAPGGQTEAFFGQGTRLTVV.

The J gene is TRBJ2-7, the V gene TRBV6-1; D is perhaps TRBD1 or TRBD2 (5 bases each). Germline assignment: CDR1 MNHNS and CDR2 SASEGT. This CDR3 has 13 amino acids. Deletions cut 6 bases from V and 6 bases from J, with 15 bases between. CDR3 region: CASRRGPASEQYF. The CDR3 region has the DNA TGTGCCAGCAGACGGGGCCCTGCGAGCGAGCAGTACTTC.

This rearrangement joins TRBV5-1 to TRBJ2-1; a weak D match, TRBD2 (6 bases). The CDR3 runs to 14 residues. Germline V gene data show CDR1 as SGHRS and CDR2 as YFSETQ. Trimming pared 8 bases from V and 2 bases from J, leaving 14 bases between. The CDR3 sequence is CASAVGGTYNEQFF. The CDR3 nucleotides are TGCGCCAGTGCTGTGGGCGGGACCTACAATGAGCAGTTCTTC.

The chain combines TRBV5-4 with TRBJ2-1; either TRBD1 or TRBD2 may supply D (5 bases each). Germline V gene lookup returns CDR1 SGHNT and CDR2 YYREEE (reference sequence). CDR3 length: 15 amino acids. V was trimmed by 3 bases and J by 2 bases, leaving 12 bases between them. The CDR3 DNA follows: TGTGCCAGCAGCTCGGGGCAGGGTACCTACAATGAGCAGTTCTTC. It specifies CASSSGQGTYNEQFF.

V usage is TRBV28 and J usage is TRBJ2-5; TRBD2 aligns across 7 bases. The CDR3 covers 15 residues. Trimming took 6 bases from V and 5 from J; bases not matched to a gene: 12. Germline CDR1 and CDR2: MDHEN and SYDVKM. CDR3 bases: TGTGCCAGCAGCCCAAGGGGTGAGGGAGGGGAGACCCAGTACTTC. Translation gives CASSPRGEGGETQYF.

This clone came up once. This sequence joins TRBV5-1 and TRBJ1-1; 8 positions match TRBD1. CDR3 size: 16 residues. With 3 bases clipped from V and 1 base from J, the junction kept 8 bases outside the gene matches. Germline CDR1 and CDR2: SGHRS and YFSETQ. The CDR3 DNA sequence: TGCGCCAGCAGCTCAATAAGGACAGGGTCGAACACTGAAGCTTTCTTT. Translation: CASSSIRTGSNTEAFF.

The CDR3, as DNA: TGTGCCAGCAGCCGACCAGGGGCCGGGGAGCTGTTTTTT. Its translation is CASSRPGAGELFF. The chain carries TRBV5-5 and TRBJ2-2, with D perhaps TRBD1 (6 bases). V shed 4 bases and J shed 6 bases, with 10 bases lying between them. Germline V gives CDR1 SGHKS, CDR2 YYEKEE (reference sequence). This CDR3 is 13 amino acids long.

V and J are TRBV15 and TRBJ1-1; 7 nucleotides agree with TRBD1. The germline V gene encodes CDR1 LNHNV and CDR2 YYDKDF (reference sequence). The CDR3 runs to 16 residues. Trimming cost V 1 base and J 2 bases; bases outside gene matches: 7. The CDR3 here is CATSRAWDRLNTEAFF. CDR3 coding DNA: TGTGCCACCAGCAGAGCCTGGGACAGACTTAACACTGAAGCTTTCTTT. The variable domain in full, completed from reference TRBV15 and TRBJ1-1, reads DAMVIQNPRYQVTQFGKPVTLSCSQTLNHNVMYWYQQKSSQAPKLLFHYYDKDFNNEADTPDNFQSRRPNTSFCFLDIRSPGLGDTAMYLCATSRAWDRLNTEAFFGQGTRLTVV.

The chain is built from TRBV29-1 and TRBJ2-7; the match to TRBD2 covers 11 bases. The length of the CDR3 is 13 residues. The junction had 1 base not matched to a gene; V was cut back by 6 bases and J by 0 bases. The V gene's germline CDR1 is SQVTM and CDR2 ANQGSEA. CDR3 bases: TGCAGCGTAACTAGCGGGGGCTCCTACGAGCAGTACTTC. Protein: CSVTSGGSYEQYF.

V gene TRBV6-5 combines with J gene TRBJ2-6, with a possible D match to TRBD1 (6 bases). There are 15 residues in the CDR3. V was shortened by 5 bases and J by 4 bases, with 12 bases between the two germline ends. CDR1 MNHEY and CDR2 SVGAGI come from the germline V gene. The DNA of the CDR3 is TGTGCCAGCAGTCCAGGGGTGGCAGGGGCCAACGTCCTGACTTTC. This gives the protein CASSPGVAGANVLTF.

V usage is TRBV19 and J usage is TRBJ1-1; 9 bases line up with TRBD1. The CDR3 totals 12 residues. Germline-derived CDR1 and CDR2 are LNHDA and SQIVND (reference sequence). V was clipped by 7 bases and J by 11 bases; unmatched bases: 8. The CDR3 loop is CASNTGTGNAFF. The DNA for the CDR3 is TGTGCCAGTAATACCGGGACAGGGAATGCTTTCTTT.

Note on this clone: A read error may explain this, as a much larger clone is one base away. This sequence joins TRBV11-2 and TRBJ2-3; D gene unclear. This CDR3 contains 13 residues. Looked up from germline, CDR1 is SGHAT and CDR2 is FQNNGV. Trimming took off 0 bases at V and 0 bases at J, with 1 base between the two ends. The CDR3 spells CASSLDSTDTQYF. CDR3 nucleotide sequence: TGTGCCAGCAGCTTAGACAGCACAGATACGCAGTATTTT.

The rearrangement joins TRBV2 to TRBJ2-7; 7 nucleotides match TRBD2. Trimming at V came to 7 bases and at J to 1 base, leaving 10 bases not matched to a gene. The CDR3 is made up of 15 amino acids. Germline CDR1 SNHLY, CDR2 FYNNEI. The CDR3 DNA is TGTGCCAGCACCTGGGGGGGACCAGCTTCCTACGAGCAGTACTTC. It is translated as CASTWGGPASYEQYF.